The entry below gives a single T cell receptor (beta chain) sequence along with its context. Its target is not known. These data originate in a study of beta chain features in type 1 diabetes. Study at large: The samples had 85 million to 140 million sorted cells examined in all. General study points: Compared to healthy donors, patients appeared to have naive, central memory and Treg TCRB repertoires that were more alike. Reads derived from cDNA could over-represent cells showing high TCR expression.

Expressed TCRB transcripts were sequenced because the entire RNA isolate underwent reverse transcription. The method was immunoSEQ multiplex PCR; TCRdb's version includes in-frame clones alone and lacks a portion of them. The table includes 150,000 to 160,000 clones, 11% detected once. V lost 1 base, J lost 3 bases, and 12 bases lay in between. The germline gives CDR1 MGHDK, CDR2 SYGVNS. This CDR3 comprises 15 residues. The chain links TRBV25-1 to TRBJ1-2; D unclear. This TCR was recovered from a man between 18 and 29 years old in good health. Sample: central memory CD4+ T cells from blood. The CDR3 reads CASSELMGRDYGYTF. Here the CDR3 DNA reads TGTGCCAGCAGTGAATTGATGGGCAGAGACTATGGCTACACCTTC.